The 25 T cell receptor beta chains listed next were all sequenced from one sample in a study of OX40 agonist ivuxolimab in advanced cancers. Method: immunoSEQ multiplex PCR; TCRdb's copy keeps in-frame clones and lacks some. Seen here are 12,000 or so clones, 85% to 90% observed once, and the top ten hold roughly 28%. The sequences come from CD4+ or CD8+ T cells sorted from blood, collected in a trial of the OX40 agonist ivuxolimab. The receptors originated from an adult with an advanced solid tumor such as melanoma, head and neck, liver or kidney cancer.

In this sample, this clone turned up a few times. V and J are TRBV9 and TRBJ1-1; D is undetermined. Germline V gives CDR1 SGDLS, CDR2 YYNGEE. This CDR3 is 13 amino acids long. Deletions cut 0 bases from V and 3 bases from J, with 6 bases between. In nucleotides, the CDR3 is TGTGCCAGCAGCGTAGGGCGGTACACTGAAGCTTTCTTT. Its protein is CASSVGRYTEAFF.

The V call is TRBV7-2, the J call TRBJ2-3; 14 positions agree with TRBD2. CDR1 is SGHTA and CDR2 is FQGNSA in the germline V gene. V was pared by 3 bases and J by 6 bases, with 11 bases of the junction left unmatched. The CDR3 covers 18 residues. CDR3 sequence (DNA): TGTGCCAGCAGCTTCTCAACGGGACTAGCGGGGGTCCGGGATACGCAGTATTTT. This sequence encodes CASSFSTGLAGVRDTQYF.

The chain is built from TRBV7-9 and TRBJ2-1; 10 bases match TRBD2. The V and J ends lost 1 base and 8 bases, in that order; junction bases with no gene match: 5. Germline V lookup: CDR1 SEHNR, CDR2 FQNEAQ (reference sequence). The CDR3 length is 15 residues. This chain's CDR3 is CASSLVLAGLDEQFF. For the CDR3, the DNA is TGTGCCAGCAGCTTAGTACTAGCGGGACTCGATGAGCAGTTCTTC. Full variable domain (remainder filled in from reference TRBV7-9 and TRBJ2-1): DTGVSQNPRHKITKRGQNVTFRCDPISEHNRLYWYRQTLGQGPEFLTYFQNEAQLEKSRLLSDRFSAERPKGSFSTLEIQRTEQGDSAMYLCASSLVLAGLDEQFFGPGTRLTVL.

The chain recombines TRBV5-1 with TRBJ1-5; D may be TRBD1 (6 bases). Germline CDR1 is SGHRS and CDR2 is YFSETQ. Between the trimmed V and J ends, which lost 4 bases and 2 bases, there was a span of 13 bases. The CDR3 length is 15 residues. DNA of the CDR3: TGCGCCAGCAGCCTAAGCGCAGGGGGCAATCAGCCCCAGCATTTT. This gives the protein CASSLSAGGNQPQHF. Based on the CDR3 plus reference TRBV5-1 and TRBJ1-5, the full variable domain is KAGVTQTPRYLIKTRGQQVTLSCSPISGHRSVSWYQQTPGQGLQFLFEYFSETQRNKGNFPGRFSGRQFSNSRSEMNVSTLELGDSALYLCASSLSAGGNQPQHFGDGTRLSIL.

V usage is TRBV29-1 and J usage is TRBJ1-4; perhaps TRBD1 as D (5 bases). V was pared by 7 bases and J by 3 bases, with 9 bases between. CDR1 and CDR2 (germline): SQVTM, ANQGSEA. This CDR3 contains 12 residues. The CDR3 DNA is TGCAGCGCACCGGGACCTAATGAAAAACTGTTTTTT. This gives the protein CSAPGPNEKLFF.

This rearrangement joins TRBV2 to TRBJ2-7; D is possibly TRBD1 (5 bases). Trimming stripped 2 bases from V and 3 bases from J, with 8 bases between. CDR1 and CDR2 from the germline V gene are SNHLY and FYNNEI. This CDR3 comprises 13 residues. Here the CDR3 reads CASSEPDNYEQYF. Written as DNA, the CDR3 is TGTGCCAGCAGTGAACCGGACAACTACGAGCAGTACTTC.

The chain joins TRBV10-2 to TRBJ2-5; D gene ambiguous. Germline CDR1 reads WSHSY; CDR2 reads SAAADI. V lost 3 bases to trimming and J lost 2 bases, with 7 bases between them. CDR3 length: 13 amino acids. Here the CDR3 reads CASSEWAQETQYF. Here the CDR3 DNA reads TGCGCCAGCAGTGAATGGGCTCAAGAGACCCAGTACTTC.

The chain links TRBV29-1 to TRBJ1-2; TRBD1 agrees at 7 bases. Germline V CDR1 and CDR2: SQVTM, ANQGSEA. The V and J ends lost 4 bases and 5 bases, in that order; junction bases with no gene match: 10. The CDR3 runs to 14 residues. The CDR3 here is CSVVDDRVEYGYTF. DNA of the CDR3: TGCAGCGTTGTTGACGACAGGGTGGAGTATGGCTACACCTTC.

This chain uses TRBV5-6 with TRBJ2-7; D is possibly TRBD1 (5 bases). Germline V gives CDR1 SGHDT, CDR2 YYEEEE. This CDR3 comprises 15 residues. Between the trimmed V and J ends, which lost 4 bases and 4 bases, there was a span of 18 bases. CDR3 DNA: TGTGCCAGCAGCCTAGGGGCCCACGACGTTTACGAGCAGTACTTC. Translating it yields CASSLGAHDVYEQYF.

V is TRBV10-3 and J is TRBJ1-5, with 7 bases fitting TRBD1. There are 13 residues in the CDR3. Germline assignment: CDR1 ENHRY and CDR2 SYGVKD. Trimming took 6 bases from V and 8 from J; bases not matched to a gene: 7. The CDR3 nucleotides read TGTGCCATCAGACACGGGACAGCGGAGCCCCAGCATTTT. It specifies CAIRHGTAEPQHF.

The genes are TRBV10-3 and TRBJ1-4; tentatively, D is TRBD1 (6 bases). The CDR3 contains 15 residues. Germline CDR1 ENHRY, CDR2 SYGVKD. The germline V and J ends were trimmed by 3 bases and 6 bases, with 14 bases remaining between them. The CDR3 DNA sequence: TGTGCCATCAGTGAAGGGGGGGCGACGCATGAAAAACTGTTTTTT. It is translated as CAISEGGATHEKLFF.

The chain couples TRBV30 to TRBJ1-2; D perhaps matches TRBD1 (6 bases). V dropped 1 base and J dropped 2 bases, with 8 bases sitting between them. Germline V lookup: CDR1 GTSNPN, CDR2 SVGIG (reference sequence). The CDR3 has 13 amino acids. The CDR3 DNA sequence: TGTGCCTGGAGTGAGGGACACAACTATGGCTACACCTTC. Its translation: CAWSEGHNYGYTF. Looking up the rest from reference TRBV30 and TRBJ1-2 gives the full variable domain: SQTIHQWPATLVQPVGSPLSLECTVEGTSNPNLYWYRQAAGRGLQLLFYSVGIGQISSEVPQNLSASRPQDRQFILSSKKLLLSDSGFYLCAWSEGHNYGYTFGSGTRLTVV.

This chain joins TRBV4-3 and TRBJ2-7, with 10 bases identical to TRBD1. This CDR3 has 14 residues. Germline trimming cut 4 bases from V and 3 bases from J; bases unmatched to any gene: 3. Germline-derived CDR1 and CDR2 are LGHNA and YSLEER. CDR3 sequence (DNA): TGCGCCAGCAGCCCGGGACAGGGGTTCTACGAGCAGTACTTC. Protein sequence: CASSPGQGFYEQYF.

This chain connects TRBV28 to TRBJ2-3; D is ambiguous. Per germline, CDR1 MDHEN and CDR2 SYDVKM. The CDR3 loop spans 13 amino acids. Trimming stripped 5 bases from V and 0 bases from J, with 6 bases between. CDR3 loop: CASSLLSTDTQYF. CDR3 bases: TGTGCCAGCAGTCTCCTTAGCACAGATACGCAGTATTTT. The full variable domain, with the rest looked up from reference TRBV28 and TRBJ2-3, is DVKVTQSSRYLVKRTGEKVFLECVQDMDHENMFWYRQDPGLGLRLIYFSYDVKMKEKGDIPEGYSVSREKKERFSLILESASTNQTSMYLCASSLLSTDTQYFGPGTRLTVL.

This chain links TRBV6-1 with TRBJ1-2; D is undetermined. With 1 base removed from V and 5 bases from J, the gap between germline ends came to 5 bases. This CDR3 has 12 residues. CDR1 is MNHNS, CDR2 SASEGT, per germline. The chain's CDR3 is CASSEGVYGYTF. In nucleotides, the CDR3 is TGTGCCAGCAGTGAAGGGGTATATGGCTACACCTTC.

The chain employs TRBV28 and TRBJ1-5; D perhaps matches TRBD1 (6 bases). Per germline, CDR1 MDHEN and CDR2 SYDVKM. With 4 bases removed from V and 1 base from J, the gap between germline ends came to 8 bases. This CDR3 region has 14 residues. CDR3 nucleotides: TGTGCCAGCAGTTCGAGGGGGAGCAATCAGCCCCAGCATTTT. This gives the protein CASSSRGSNQPQHF.

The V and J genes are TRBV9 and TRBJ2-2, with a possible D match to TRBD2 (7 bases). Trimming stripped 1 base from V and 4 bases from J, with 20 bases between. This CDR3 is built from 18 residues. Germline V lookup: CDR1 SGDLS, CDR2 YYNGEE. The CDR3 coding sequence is TGTGCCAGCAGCGTATCTGGGGGGGCCGGGACGGGCACCGGGGAGCTGTTTTTT. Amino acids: CASSVSGGAGTGTGELFF.

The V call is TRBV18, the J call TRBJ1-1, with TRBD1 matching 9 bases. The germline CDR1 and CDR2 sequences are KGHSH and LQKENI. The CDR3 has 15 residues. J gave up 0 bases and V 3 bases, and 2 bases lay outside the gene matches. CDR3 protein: CASSPGQGMNTEAFF. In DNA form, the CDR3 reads TGTGCCAGCTCACCGGGACAGGGAATGAACACTGAAGCTTTCTTT.

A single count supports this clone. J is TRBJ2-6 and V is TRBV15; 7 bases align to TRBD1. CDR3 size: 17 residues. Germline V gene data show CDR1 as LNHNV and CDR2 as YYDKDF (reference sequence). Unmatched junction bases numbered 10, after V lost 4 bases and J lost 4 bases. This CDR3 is CATSISTGISGANVLTF. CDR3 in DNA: TGTGCCACCAGCATTTCGACAGGGATTAGCGGGGCCAACGTCCTGACTTTC.

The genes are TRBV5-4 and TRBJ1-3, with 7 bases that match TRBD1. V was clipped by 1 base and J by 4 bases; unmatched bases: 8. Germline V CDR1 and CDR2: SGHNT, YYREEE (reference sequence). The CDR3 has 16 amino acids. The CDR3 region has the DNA TGTGCCAGCAGCTTGCCGAATCCGGGACAGGGAAACACCATATATTTT. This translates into CASSLPNPGQGNTIYF.

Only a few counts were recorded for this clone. The CDR3 here is CAISGGGGNEKLFF. The CDR3 DNA reads TGTGCCATCAGTGGTGGAGGGGGTAATGAAAAACTGTTTTTT. The chain has TRBV10-3 and TRBJ1-4, with D perhaps TRBD1 (6 bases). V was clipped by 4 bases and J by 4 bases, with 10 bases between them. In germline, CDR1 is ENHRY, CDR2 SYGVKD. The CDR3 consists of 14 residues.

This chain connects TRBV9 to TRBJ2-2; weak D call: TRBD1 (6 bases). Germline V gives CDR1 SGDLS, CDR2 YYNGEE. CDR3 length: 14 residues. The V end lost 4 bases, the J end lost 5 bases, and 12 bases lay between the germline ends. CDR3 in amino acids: CASSLHRETGELFF. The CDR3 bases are TGTGCCAGCAGCTTGCACAGGGAAACCGGGGAGCTGTTTTTT. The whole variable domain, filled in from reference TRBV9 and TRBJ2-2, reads DSGVTQTPKHLITATGQRVTLRCSPRSGDLSVYWYQQSLDQGLQFLIQYYNGEERAKGNILERFSAQQFPDLHSELNLSSLELGDSALYFCASSLHRETGELFFGEGSRLTVL.

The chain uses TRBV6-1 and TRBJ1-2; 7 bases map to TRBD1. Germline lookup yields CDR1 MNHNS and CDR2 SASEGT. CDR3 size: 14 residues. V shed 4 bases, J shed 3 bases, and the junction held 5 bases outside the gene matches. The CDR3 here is CASSGQGVDYGYTF. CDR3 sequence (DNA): TGTGCCAGCAGTGGACAGGGAGTAGACTATGGCTACACCTTC.

This chain's CDR3 is CASSLLSGATDTQYF. Written as DNA, the CDR3 is TGTGCCAGCAGTCTCCTGAGCGGGGCCACAGATACGCAGTATTTT. The V and J genes are TRBV27 and TRBJ2-3; TRBD2 matches at 7 bases. Per the germline V gene, CDR1 is MNHEY and CDR2 is SMNVEV (reference sequence). The CDR3 is made up of 15 amino acids. V was pared by 5 bases and J by 2 bases, with 7 bases of the junction left unmatched.

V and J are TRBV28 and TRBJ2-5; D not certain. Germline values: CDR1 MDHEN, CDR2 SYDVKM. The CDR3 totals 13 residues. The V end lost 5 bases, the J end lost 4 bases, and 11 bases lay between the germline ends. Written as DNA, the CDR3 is TGTGCCAGCAGTGGGCTCATCCTAGAGACCCAGTACTTC. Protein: CASSGLILETQYF.